These 27 T cell receptor beta chains were sequenced from one sample in a study of T cell changes during pregnancy in multiple sclerosis. Here immunoSEQ multiplex PCR was the method, and the copy in TCRdb shows in-frame clones only, minus some. The sample records tens of thousands of clones, about 93% being singletons. The sample here was CD4+ T cells from peripheral blood mononuclear cells, taken in the second trimester of pregnancy. The receptors stem from a female donor with multiple sclerosis, enrolled in a pregnancy study.

This clone was counted a single time. V usage is TRBV10-3 and J usage is TRBJ1-1; 9 bases fit TRBD1. Per germline, CDR1 ENHRY and CDR2 SYGVKD. The CDR3 covers 13 residues. J was trimmed by 3 bases and V by 4 bases; bases with no gene match: 0. The CDR3 coding sequence is TGTGCCATCAGTGGGACAGGGGACACTGAAGCTTTCTTT. Translation: CAISGTGDTEAFF.

The chain combines TRBV6-5 with TRBJ1-1; D unresolved. The germline V gene has CDR1 MNHEY and CDR2 SVGAGI. The V and J ends lost 5 bases and 9 bases respectively, with 16 bases between them. The CDR3 is 13 amino acids. The CDR3 nucleotides are TGTGCCAGCAGTACCCGGCTCGGGAGTAAAGCTTTCTTT. Protein product: CASSTRLGSKAFF.

The chain recombines TRBV7-9 with TRBJ1-1; D call uncertain. The CDR3 contains 15 residues. Germline V CDR1 and CDR2: SEHNR, FQNEAQ (reference sequence). Trimming removed 1 base at V and 4 bases at J, with 13 bases between. The DNA of the CDR3 is TGTGCCAGCAGCTTAGTAGTGGGAGGTGGCACTGAAGCTTTCTTT. Its translation: CASSLVVGGGTEAFF.

The chain combines TRBV27 with TRBJ2-1; 8 nucleotides match TRBD2. V lost 2 bases and J lost 3; bases outside the gene matches: 9. CDR1 and CDR2 (germline): MNHEY, SMNVEV (reference sequence). The CDR3 is made up of 17 amino acids. The CDR3 DNA sequence: TGTGCCAGCAGTTTACAACCCGTCGGGGGGGTCTACAATGAGCAGTTCTTC. It encodes CASSLQPVGGVYNEQFF.

J is TRBJ2-5 and V is TRBV11-2; TRBD2 aligns across 7 bases. The CDR3 length is 12 residues. V was clipped by 3 bases and J by 7 bases; unmatched bases: 2. Germline V gene sequence: CDR1 SGHAT, CDR2 FQNNGV. The CDR3 DNA sequence: TGTGCCAGCAGCTTCTGGGAGGGGACCCAGTACTTC. Encoded protein: CASSFWEGTQYF. The whole variable domain, filled in from reference TRBV11-2 and TRBJ2-5, reads EAGVAQSPRYKIIEKRQSVAFWCNPISGHATLYWYQQILGQGPKLLIQFQNNGVVDDSQLPKDRFSAERLKGVDSTLKIQPAKLEDSAVYLCASSFWEGTQYFGPGTRLLVL.

In its sample, this clone was seen a few times. This sequence joins TRBV2 and TRBJ1-1; D uncertain. The CDR3 loop spans 13 amino acids. Germline V gives CDR1 SNHLY, CDR2 FYNNEI. V was clipped by 5 bases and J by 7 bases, with 14 bases between them. CDR3 bases: TGTGCCAGCAGTCTCCGACAAACTGATGAAGCTTTCTTT. Protein sequence: CASSLRQTDEAFF.

This clone is a singleton in its sample. The chain recombines TRBV5-1 with TRBJ2-3, with 9 bases lining up with TRBD2. Germline CDR1 is SGHRS and CDR2 is YFSETQ. J gave up 0 bases and V 3 bases, and 8 bases lay outside the gene matches. CDR3 length equals 17 residues. The CDR3 DNA is TGCGCCAGCAGCTCAATGCTAGCGGGAACTAGCACAGATACGCAGTATTTT. Its protein is CASSSMLAGTSTDTQYF.

The CDR3 nucleotides read TGTGCCAGCAGCAAAGACAGGGACGCTGAAGCTTTCTTT. This encodes CASSKDRDAEAFF. This chain connects TRBV7-8 to TRBJ1-1, with TRBD1 matching over 7 bases. Trimming cost V 5 bases and J 6 bases; bases outside gene matches: 6. Germline-derived CDR1 and CDR2 are SGHVS and FQNEAQ. CDR3 length equals 13 residues.

This clone was seen a single time. This sequence joins TRBV9 and TRBJ2-3; 10 nucleotides agree with TRBD1. The CDR3 runs to 15 residues. With 0 bases clipped from V and 6 bases from J, the junction kept 4 bases outside the gene matches. Per the germline V gene, CDR1 is SGDLS and CDR2 is YYNGEE. For the CDR3, the DNA is TGTGCCAGCAGCGTAGGGGGGACAGGGGTTGATACGCAGTATTTT. The encoded protein is CASSVGGTGVDTQYF.

V is TRBV2 and J is TRBJ1-5, with 11 bases identical to TRBD1. This CDR3 has 14 residues. With 6 bases clipped from V and 5 bases from J, the junction kept 3 bases outside the gene matches. Germline values: CDR1 SNHLY, CDR2 FYNNEI. The CDR3 loop reads CASSWGQGDQPQHF. CDR3 DNA: TGTGCCAGCAGCTGGGGACAGGGGGATCAGCCCCAGCATTTT.

This rearrangement joins TRBV10-3 to TRBJ2-3; a weak D match, TRBD1 (6 bases). CDR3 length equals 14 residues. Trimming removed 5 bases at V and 4 bases at J, with 13 bases between. From germline, CDR1 is ENHRY and CDR2 SYGVKD. The CDR3 region is CAISNSEGADTQYF. The CDR3 bases are TGTGCCATCAGTAACTCCGAGGGGGCAGATACGCAGTATTTT.

The chain combines TRBV6-1 with TRBJ2-5; a weak D match, TRBD2 (6 bases). Per germline, CDR1 MNHNS and CDR2 SASEGT. V dropped 4 bases and J dropped 4 bases, with 13 bases sitting between them. This CDR3 has 14 residues. The DNA of the CDR3 is TGTGCCAGCAGTGTCCTGGCGGGGAGAGAGACCCAGTACTTC. This sequence encodes CASSVLAGRETQYF.

The chain carries TRBV4-2 and TRBJ2-3; no clear D. Germline CDR1 and CDR2: LGHNA and YNFKEQ. The CDR3 spans 13 residues. Trimming cost V 0 bases and J 2 bases, with 3 bases left between them. The chain's CDR3 is CASSQEYTDTQYF. CDR3 nucleotide sequence: TGTGCCAGCAGCCAAGAGTACACAGATACGCAGTATTTT.

This clone was counted a single time. The chain couples TRBV5-1 to TRBJ2-2, with TRBD1 matching over 9 bases. J lost 4 bases, V lost 4 bases, and 8 bases had no gene match. The CDR3 has 16 amino acids. CDR1 is SGHRS and CDR2 is YFSETQ in the germline V gene. This chain's CDR3 is CASSAAGTGSTGELFF. The CDR3 region has the DNA TGCGCCAGCAGCGCAGCCGGGACAGGGTCCACCGGGGAGCTGTTTTTT.

The rearrangement links TRBV6-6 to TRBJ2-2; possibly TRBD2 for D (5 bases). V lost 6 bases, J lost 4 bases, and 18 bases lay in between. The CDR3 contains 16 residues. The V gene's germline CDR1 is MNHNY and CDR2 SVGAGI (reference sequence). The CDR3 protein is CASSSSRAATTGELFF. The DNA of the CDR3 is TGTGCCAGCAGCTCCTCGAGGGCGGCCACCACCGGGGAGCTGTTTTTT.

This chain connects TRBV4-1 to TRBJ1-4, with TRBD1 matching over 7 bases. CDR1 is MGHRA, CDR2 YSYEKL, per germline. There are 15 residues in the CDR3. V was pared by 4 bases and J by 5 bases, with 7 bases of the junction left unmatched. The CDR3 reads CASSPRGPINEKLFF. The CDR3 DNA follows: TGCGCCAGCAGCCCAAGGGGGCCGATAAATGAAAAACTGTTTTTT.

This CDR3 is CASSSAGRHTNEQFF. CDR3 nucleotide sequence: TGTGCCAGCAGCTCCGCGGGACGCCACACCAATGAGCAGTTCTTC. The chain joins TRBV9 to TRBJ2-1, with D possibly TRBD2 on 6 matching bases. V was cut by 4 bases and J by 6 bases, with 17 bases left in between. Germline V gene data show CDR1 as SGDLS and CDR2 as YYNGEE. CDR3 size: 15 residues.

This clone has a single count. The genes are TRBV19 and TRBJ1-4; 8 bases map to TRBD1. The CDR3 covers 14 residues. The junction had 6 bases not matched to a gene; V was cut back by 4 bases and J by 8 bases. Germline CDR1 LNHDA, CDR2 SQIVND (reference sequence). CDR3 residues: CASSTDRGREKLFF. In DNA, the CDR3 is TGTGCCAGTAGTACCGACAGGGGAAGGGAAAAACTGTTTTTT.

This chain connects TRBV18 to TRBJ2-7, with 10 bases that match TRBD1. V trimming: 3 bases; J trimming: 7 bases; junction bases outside the gene matches: 6. The CDR3 contains 14 residues. Germline loops: CDR1 KGHSH, CDR2 LQKENI. The CDR3: CASSPGTGAREQYF. In nucleotides, the CDR3 is TGTGCCAGCTCACCCGGGACAGGGGCGAGGGAGCAGTACTTC.

The genes are TRBV27 and TRBJ1-1, with 10 bases lining up with TRBD1. Germline CDR1 MNHEY, CDR2 SMNVEV (reference sequence). V gave up 6 bases and J gave up 10 bases; unmatched junction bases: 14. The CDR3 is 15 amino acids. CDR3 in amino acids: CASSDTGTGVQRAFF. CDR3 sequence (DNA): TGTGCCAGCAGCGATACCGGGACAGGGGTGCAAAGAGCTTTCTTT.

The chain combines TRBV9 with TRBJ2-7, with D perhaps TRBD2 (7 bases). This CDR3 spans 15 amino acids. V was cut by 0 bases and J by 0 bases, with 10 bases left in between. The germline CDR1 and CDR2 sequences are SGDLS and YYNGEE. In nucleotides, the CDR3 is TGTGCCAGCAGCGTAGTCGGGGGGCCCTCCTACGAGCAGTACTTC. Translation: CASSVVGGPSYEQYF.

The chain joins TRBV4-1 to TRBJ1-2; a weak D match, TRBD1 (5 bases). Germline lookup yields CDR1 MGHRA and CDR2 YSYEKL. The CDR3 length is 17 residues. Trimming took off 3 bases at V and 8 bases at J, with 25 bases between the two ends. The DNA for the CDR3 is TGCGCCAGCAGCCAGGTGGTTATGACAGCCTCAGGTTCGGGCTACACCTTC. Amino acids: CASSQVVMTASGSGYTF.

The gene calls are TRBV6-6 and TRBJ1-2, with D possibly matching TRBD1 (5 bases). Looked up from germline, CDR1 is MNHNY and CDR2 is SVGAGI (reference sequence). The CDR3 runs to 14 residues. V was pared by 10 bases and J by 1 base, with 16 bases between. CDR3: CATKPGGDNYGYTF. The DNA of the CDR3 is TGTGCCACCAAACCGGGAGGGGATAACTATGGCTACACCTTC.

The V gene is TRBV30, the J gene TRBJ2-1; D might be TRBD2 (5 bases). Germline lookup yields CDR1 GTSNPN and CDR2 SVGIG (reference sequence). V lost 4 bases and J 7 bases, leaving 17 bases between the germline ends. The CDR3 spans 14 residues. CDR3 loop: CAWNPASKRNEQFF. CDR3 nucleotide sequence: TGTGCCTGGAATCCGGCTAGCAAAAGGAATGAGCAGTTCTTC. Combining the CDR3 with reference TRBV30 and TRBJ2-1 gives the whole variable domain SQTIHQWPATLVQPVGSPLSLECTVEGTSNPNLYWYRQAAGRGLQLLFYSVGIGQISSEVPQNLSASRPQDRQFILSSKKLLLSDSGFYLCAWNPASKRNEQFFGPGTRLTVL.

This sequence joins TRBV19 and TRBJ2-7; tentative D call: TRBD1 (6 bases). Per the germline V gene, CDR1 is LNHDA and CDR2 is SQIVND (reference sequence). Deletions cut 5 bases from V and 8 bases from J, with 22 bases between. There are 15 residues in the CDR3. The CDR3 DNA follows: TGTGCCAGTAGTCTTTACCCGGGACACGACATGAAGCAGTACTTC. Translating gives CASSLYPGHDMKQYF. Filled out from reference TRBV19 and TRBJ2-7, the complete variable domain reads DGGITQSPKYLFRKEGQNVTLSCEQNLNHDAMYWYRQDPGQGLRLIYYSQIVNDFQKGDIAEGYSVSREKKESFPLTVTSAQKNPTAFYLCASSLYPGHDMKQYFGPGTRLTVT.

V is TRBV10-3 and J is TRBJ1-1; tentatively, D is TRBD1 (6 bases). The CDR3 is made up of 13 amino acids. Germline lookup yields CDR1 ENHRY and CDR2 SYGVKD. V gave up 6 bases and J gave up 4 bases, with 12 bases separating them. The CDR3 reads CAISKTGLTEAFF. The CDR3, as DNA: TGTGCCATCAGCAAGACAGGTCTCACTGAAGCTTTCTTT.

J is TRBJ2-7 and V is TRBV4-1; 7 bases agree with TRBD1. CDR3 length equals 15 residues. The J segment lost 2 bases and the V segment lost 4 bases, leaving 8 bases of the junction unmatched. Looked up from germline, CDR1 is MGHRA and CDR2 is YSYEKL. The CDR3 DNA sequence: TGCGCCAGCAGCCGGCTCGGACAGGCGCCCTACGAGCAGTACTTC. It is translated as CASSRLGQAPYEQYF.